The 30 T cell receptor beta chains below come from one sample, sequenced in a study of T cell changes during pregnancy in multiple sclerosis. Generated by immunoSEQ multiplex PCR, the TCRdb table keeps only in-frame clones and is missing some. The table lists tens of thousands of clones, 85% to 95% of them singletons. The sample here was CD4+ T cells from peripheral blood mononuclear cells, taken in the second trimester of pregnancy. These receptors were obtained from a female donor with multiple sclerosis, enrolled in a pregnancy study.

The chain couples TRBV18 to TRBJ1-4; tentatively, D is TRBD1 (6 bases). The CDR3 contains 15 residues. The V and J ends lost 6 bases and 4 bases respectively, with 15 bases between them. Germline loops: CDR1 KGHSH, CDR2 LQKENI. The CDR3 DNA sequence: TGTGCCAGCTCGTACTACGGGACAAGTAATGAAAAACTGTTTTTT. It specifies CASSYYGTSNEKLFF. The full variable domain, its missing parts supplied by reference TRBV18 and TRBJ1-4, is NAGVMQNPRHLVRRRGQEARLRCSPMKGHSHVYWYRQLPEEGLKFMVYLQKENIIDESGMPKERFSAEFPKEGPSILRIQQVVRGDSAAYFCASSYYGTSNEKLFFGSGTQLSVL.

The rearrangement joins TRBV7-2 to TRBJ2-1; D is perhaps TRBD2 (5 bases). The CDR3 totals 14 residues. Germline CDR1 reads SGHTA; CDR2 reads FQGNSA. Between the trimmed V and J ends, which lost 5 bases and 10 bases, there was a span of 18 bases. The CDR3 sequence is CASSAVPGSGEQFF. CDR3 coding DNA: TGTGCCAGCAGCGCGGTACCGGGATCAGGAGAGCAGTTCTTC.

The chain has TRBV6-5 and TRBJ1-2; TRBD1 might be the D (5 bases). The CDR3 runs 14 residues. Germline V lookup: CDR1 MNHEY, CDR2 SVGAGI. V lost 2 bases and J lost 8, with 15 bases in between. The CDR3 region has the DNA TGTGCCAGCAGTTACCTGGGGGGTCGGGGGGGCTACACCTTC. This encodes CASSYLGGRGGYTF.

Concerning this clone itself: The sample holds other DNA sequences that translate to the same CDR3. V usage is TRBV5-1 and J usage is TRBJ1-2, with no clear D. The CDR3 contains 12 residues. Looked up from germline, CDR1 is SGHRS and CDR2 is YFSETQ. Trimming left V 3 bases short and J 2 bases short, with 5 bases between. The CDR3 sequence: CASSSGNYGYTF. The DNA of the CDR3 is TGCGCCAGCAGCTCCGGGAACTATGGCTACACCTTC.

The chain couples TRBV11-2 to TRBJ2-3; D remains ambiguous. The CDR3 consists of 16 residues. V was clipped by 1 base and J by 2 bases, with 13 bases between them. CDR1 SGHAT and CDR2 FQNNGV come from the germline V gene. CDR3 protein: CASSLVGGTSTDTQYF. The DNA of the CDR3 is TGTGCCAGCAGCTTAGTAGGCGGCACTTCCACAGATACGCAGTATTTT.

This chain links TRBV9 with TRBJ1-3; 7 bases map to TRBD1. This CDR3 comprises 15 residues. Trimming at V came to 3 bases and at J to 0 bases, leaving 3 bases not matched to a gene. The germline V gene has CDR1 SGDLS and CDR2 YYNGEE. CDR3 region: CASSGQGNSGNTIYF. CDR3 sequence (DNA): TGTGCCAGCAGCGGACAGGGTAACTCTGGAAACACCATATATTTT.

The V and J genes are TRBV7-2 and TRBJ2-3; 7 bases are a match to TRBD2. The CDR3 has 15 residues. J was trimmed by 2 bases and V by 4 bases; bases with no gene match: 6. Per germline, CDR1 SGHTA and CDR2 FQGNSA. CDR3 region: CASSSWTSATDTQYF. CDR3 bases: TGTGCCAGCAGCTCCTGGACTAGTGCCACAGATACGCAGTATTTT.

This clone was seen only a few times. In DNA, the CDR3 is TGTGCCAGCAGCTTGGGACAGCCGAACACTGAAGCTTTCTTT. Its translation is CASSLGQPNTEAFF. V is TRBV5-4 and J is TRBJ1-1; TRBD1 is a possible D gene (5 bases). Germline V gene data show CDR1 as SGHNT and CDR2 as YYREEE (reference sequence). The V gene lost 0 bases and the J gene lost 1 base, with 7 bases spanning the gap. The CDR3 sequence is 14 residues long.

This clone showed up just once. The chain employs TRBV4-1 and TRBJ1-1; a possible D gene is TRBD1 (6 bases). The CDR3 is 15 amino acids. V was cut by 1 base and J by 1 base, with 10 bases left in between. CDR1 MGHRA and CDR2 YSYEKL come from the germline V gene. CDR3 residues: CASSQGTVQNTEAFF. CDR3 nucleotides: TGCGCCAGCAGCCAAGGGACAGTTCAGAACACTGAAGCTTTCTTT.

The rearrangement links TRBV27 to TRBJ2-7; 13 nucleotides agree with TRBD2. Germline-derived CDR1 and CDR2 are MNHEY and SMNVEV (reference sequence). This CDR3 spans 18 amino acids. Trimming took 3 bases from V and 6 from J; bases not matched to a gene: 14. The CDR3 reads CASSFSSPWTSGSGEQYF. DNA of the CDR3: TGTGCCAGCAGTTTCTCTTCCCCCTGGACTAGCGGGAGTGGCGAGCAGTACTTC.

The V gene is TRBV9, the J gene TRBJ2-7; D is perhaps TRBD1 (6 bases). V gave up 1 base and J gave up 3 bases, with 11 bases separating them. The CDR3 length is 14 residues. In germline, CDR1 is SGDLS, CDR2 YYNGEE. CDR3 sequence: CASSVTGLGYEQYF. The CDR3, as DNA: TGTGCCAGCAGCGTAACAGGGCTGGGCTACGAGCAGTACTTC.

With respect to this clone: Its ends do not fully match the called genes, so a read error is possible. V is TRBV7-7 and J is TRBJ2-5; tentative D call: TRBD2 (5 bases). Germline V CDR1 and CDR2: SSHAT, FNYEAQ (reference sequence). The CDR3 length is 14 residues. In nucleotides, the CDR3 is TGTGCTAGCAGCCCCCCCGAGAGGGCAGAGACCCAGTACTTC. Encoded protein: CASSPPERAETQYF.

The gene calls are TRBV7-8 and TRBJ2-3, with D tentatively TRBD2 (6 bases). CDR1 is SGHVS and CDR2 is FQNEAQ in the germline V gene. Trimming cost V 2 bases and J 1 base, with 13 bases left between them. This CDR3 has 16 residues. CDR3 DNA: TGTGCCAGCAGCTTAAGGGTAACGGGGGGCACAGATACGCAGTATTTT. Its translation is CASSLRVTGGTDTQYF.

The chain combines TRBV5-6 with TRBJ1-6; 11 positions match TRBD1. Germline CDR1 reads SGHDT; CDR2 reads YYEEEE. CDR3 length: 15 amino acids. The junction had 5 bases not matched to a gene; V was cut back by 3 bases and J by 9 bases. CDR3 loop: CASSSGQGAISPLHF. The CDR3 DNA sequence: TGTGCCAGCAGCTCCGGACAGGGGGCGATTTCACCCCTCCACTTT.

J is TRBJ2-5 and V is TRBV4-1, with TRBD1 identical over 7 bases. The CDR3 runs to 16 residues. Looked up from germline, CDR1 is MGHRA and CDR2 is YSYEKL. J was trimmed by 3 bases and V by 4 bases; bases with no gene match: 11. This CDR3 reads CASSRNRGTVKETQYF. CDR3 nucleotides: TGCGCCAGCAGCCGGAACAGAGGGACAGTAAAAGAGACCCAGTACTTC.

This clone showed up just once. The germline gene is not matched at one end of the junction; a read error may be the cause. This sample also contains other DNA sequences that code for the same CDR3. This chain uses TRBV30 with TRBJ2-3; tentatively, D is TRBD2 (7 bases). Germline CDR1 GTSNPN, CDR2 SVGIG (reference sequence). The CDR3 totals 15 residues. The CDR3 protein is CAWSIGGVSTDTQYF. The CDR3, as DNA: TGTGCCTGGAGCATAGGGGGGGTTAGCACAGATACACAGTATTTT.

The CDR3 region is CASSLLPSVGRANYGYTF. CDR3 in DNA: TGTGCCAGCAGCTTATTACCCTCGGTGGGGAGGGCTAACTATGGCTACACCTTC. This chain uses TRBV7-8 with TRBJ1-2; no definite D call. The CDR3 contains 18 residues. CDR1 is SGHVS, CDR2 FQNEAQ, per germline. V was cut by 2 bases and J by 0 bases, with 19 bases left in between.

V gene TRBV30 combines with J gene TRBJ2-3; TRBD1 aligns across 9 bases. V shed 5 bases, J shed 3 bases, and the junction held 3 bases outside the gene matches. Per germline, CDR1 GTSNPN and CDR2 SVGIG (reference sequence). The CDR3 spans 13 residues. CDR3 DNA sequence: TGTGCCTGGGAGACAGGGGGTACAGATACGCAGTATTTT. Translated: CAWETGGTDTQYF.

This clone was seen just once. This sequence joins TRBV18 and TRBJ1-1, with 7 bases matching TRBD1. Germline V lookup: CDR1 KGHSH, CDR2 LQKENI. V dropped 0 bases and J dropped 0; count of bases not matched to a gene: 4. This CDR3 region has 16 residues. The CDR3 DNA is TGTGCCAGCTCACCACCGACAGGGTATATGAACACTGAAGCTTTCTTT. Translated, it gives CASSPPTGYMNTEAFF.

This clone has more than one count but fewer than ten. The chain links TRBV11-3 to TRBJ2-3; tentatively, D is TRBD2 (6 bases). The CDR3 contains 16 residues. The germline V and J ends were trimmed by 5 bases and 2 bases, with 17 bases remaining between them. The germline V gene encodes CDR1 SGHNT and CDR2 YENEEA. This CDR3 is CASSLNIAEFTDTQYF. Written as DNA, the CDR3 is TGTGCCAGCAGCCTAAATATAGCGGAATTCACAGATACGCAGTATTTT.

The chain links TRBV5-1 to TRBJ2-5; D is perhaps TRBD2 (5 bases). Germline CDR1 SGHRS, CDR2 YFSETQ. This CDR3 is built from 13 residues. V shed 2 bases and J shed 2 bases, with 7 bases lying between them. The CDR3 sequence is CASSFGVQETQYF. In DNA form, the CDR3 reads TGCGCCAGCAGCTTCGGGGTACAAGAGACCCAGTACTTC.

The chain links TRBV10-2 to TRBJ1-5; the match to TRBD1 covers 9 bases. Germline lookup yields CDR1 WSHSY and CDR2 SAAADI. CDR3 length equals 14 residues. V dropped 10 bases and J dropped 6; count of bases not matched to a gene: 10. The CDR3 sequence: CATPGQGVFQPQHF. In DNA, the CDR3 is TGCGCCACGCCGGGACAGGGAGTGTTTCAGCCCCAGCATTTT.

J is TRBJ1-5 and V is TRBV28; D is possibly TRBD1 (6 bases). V shed 6 bases and J shed 5 bases, with 17 bases lying between them. Germline CDR1 and CDR2: MDHEN and SYDVKM. The CDR3 contains 15 residues. The CDR3, as DNA: TGTGCCAGCAGCGCGTCTGGGGAGGGGGATCAGCCCCAGCATTTT. Protein: CASSASGEGDQPQHF.

This clone occurred once. The J gene is TRBJ2-3, the V gene TRBV6-6; D gene ambiguous. V was clipped by 7 bases and J by 2 bases, with 4 bases between them. The germline gives CDR1 MNHNY, CDR2 SVGAGI (reference sequence). This CDR3 spans 11 amino acids. The CDR3 coding sequence is TGTGCCAGCACCTCCACAGATACGCAGTATTTT. Protein product: CASTSTDTQYF.

The rearrangement uses TRBV7-6 and TRBJ2-2; TRBD1 matches at 8 bases. V trimming: 5 bases; J trimming: 6 bases; junction bases outside the gene matches: 8. Germline V gene sequence: CDR1 SGHVS, CDR2 FNYEAQ. The CDR3 has 15 amino acids. The CDR3 spells CASSNEGQGPGELFF. For the CDR3, the DNA is TGTGCCAGCAGCAATGAAGGACAGGGCCCCGGGGAGCTGTTTTTT.

This clone was seen once. The chain uses TRBV4-1 and TRBJ1-6; 7 bases are shared with TRBD1. The CDR3 is 17 residues long. The J segment lost 0 bases and the V segment lost 0 bases, leaving 2 bases of the junction unmatched. CDR1 is MGHRA and CDR2 is YSYEKL in the germline V gene. The CDR3 region has the DNA TGCGCCAGCAGCCAAGAAAGGGACAGCTCCTATAATTCACCCCTCCACTTT. Translating gives CASSQERDSSYNSPLHF.

The chain is built from TRBV28 and TRBJ1-2; maybe TRBD1 (6 bases). Per the germline V gene, CDR1 is MDHEN and CDR2 is SYDVKM. The CDR3 is 13 amino acids. The germline V and J ends were trimmed by 7 bases and 4 bases, with 13 bases remaining between them. CDR3 bases: TGTGCCAGCACTGGGGGCAGGGGCTATGGCTACACCTTC. This translates into CASTGGRGYGYTF.

The V and J genes are TRBV2 and TRBJ2-1; D is unresolved. The length of the CDR3 is 10 residues. Germline V gene data show CDR1 as SNHLY and CDR2 as FYNNEI. V lost 5 bases and J lost 11, with 7 bases in between. CDR3 amino acids: CASSLGQQFF. As DNA, the CDR3 is TGTGCCAGCAGTCTGGGCCAGCAGTTCTTC. The complete variable domain, with remaining parts taken from reference TRBV2 and TRBJ2-1, reads EPEVTQTPSHQVTQMGQEVILRCVPISNHLYFYWYRQILGQKVEFLVSFYNNEISEKSEIFDDQFSVERPDGSNFTLKIRSTKLEDSAMYFCASSLGQQFFGPGTRLTVL.

This sequence joins TRBV6-5 and TRBJ2-5, with D perhaps TRBD1 (6 bases). V was shortened by 4 bases and J by 5 bases, with 11 bases between the two germline ends. The V gene's germline CDR1 is MNHEY and CDR2 SVGAGI. The CDR3 is 13 residues long. CDR3 DNA: TGTGCCAGCAGTTTCAGGGGATCGGAGACCCAGTACTTC. Its protein product is CASSFRGSETQYF.

The rearrangement joins TRBV5-1 to TRBJ2-4; D might be TRBD1 (5 bases). V was trimmed by 0 bases and J by 0 bases, leaving 13 bases between them. Germline assignment: CDR1 SGHRS and CDR2 YFSETQ. The CDR3 runs 17 residues. The CDR3 reads CASSLGGSIVAKNIQYF. CDR3 DNA: TGCGCCAGCAGCTTGGGGGGCAGCATAGTAGCCAAAAACATTCAGTACTTC. The full variable domain, its missing parts supplied by reference TRBV5-1 and TRBJ2-4, is KAGVTQTPRYLIKTRGQQVTLSCSPISGHRSVSWYQQTPGQGLQFLFEYFSETQRNKGNFPGRFSGRQFSNSRSEMNVSTLELGDSALYLCASSLGGSIVAKNIQYFGAGTRLSVL.